This T cell receptor (beta chain) was captured in a study of PD-L1 blockade in urothelial cancer. Background on the study: Earlier, patients had received 0 to 3 chemotherapy regimens. Once treatment had started, blood was analyzed at 3 weeks (second dose) and again at 6 weeks. There were a median of around 140,000 T cells in blood samples.

The time point was: pretreatment peripheral blood. The CDR3 consists of 15 residues. V lost 0 bases and J lost 7; bases outside the gene matches: 3. In germline, CDR1 is SGHRS, CDR2 YFSETQ. Here immunoSEQ multiplex PCR was the method, and the copy in TCRdb shows in-frame clones only, minus some. The table includes roughly 47,000 clones, 70% to 80% detected once. The input for sequencing was PBMCs, taken around atezolizumab (anti-PD-L1) treatment. The receptor was isolated from a man in his 70s with urothelial cancer. The chain carries TRBV5-1 and TRBJ2-1; TRBD1 matches 11 bases. CDR3 sequence (DNA): TGCGCCAGCAGCTTGGGGGACAGGGGGGGAAATGAGCAGTTCTTC. Amino acids: CASSLGDRGGNEQFF.